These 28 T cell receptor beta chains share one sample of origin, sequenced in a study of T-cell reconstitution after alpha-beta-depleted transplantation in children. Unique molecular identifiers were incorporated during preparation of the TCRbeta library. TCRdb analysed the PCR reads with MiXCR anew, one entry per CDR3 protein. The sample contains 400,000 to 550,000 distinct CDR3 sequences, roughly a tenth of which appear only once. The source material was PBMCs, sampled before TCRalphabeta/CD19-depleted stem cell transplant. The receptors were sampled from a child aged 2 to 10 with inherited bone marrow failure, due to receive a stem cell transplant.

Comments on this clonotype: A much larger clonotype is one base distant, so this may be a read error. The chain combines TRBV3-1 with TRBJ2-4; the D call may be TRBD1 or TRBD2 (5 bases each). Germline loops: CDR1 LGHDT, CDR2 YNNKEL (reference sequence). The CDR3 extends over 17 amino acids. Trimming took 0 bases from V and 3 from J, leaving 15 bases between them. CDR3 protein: CASSQDRDRGVKNIQYF. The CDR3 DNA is TGTGCCAGCAGCCAAGATAGGGATCGAGGGGTCAAAAACATTCAGTACTTC.

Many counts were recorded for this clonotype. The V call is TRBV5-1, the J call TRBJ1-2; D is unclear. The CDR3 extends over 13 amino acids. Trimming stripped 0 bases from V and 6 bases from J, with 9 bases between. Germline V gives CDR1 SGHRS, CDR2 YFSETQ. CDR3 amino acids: CASSLGNRNGYTF. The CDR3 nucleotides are TGCGCCAGCAGCTTGGGCAATCGGAATGGCTACACCTTC.

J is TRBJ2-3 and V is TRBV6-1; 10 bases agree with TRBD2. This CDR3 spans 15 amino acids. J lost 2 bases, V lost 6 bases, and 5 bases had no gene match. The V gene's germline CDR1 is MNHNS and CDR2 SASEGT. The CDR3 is CASRPTSGVTDTQYF. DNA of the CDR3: TGTGCCAGCAGACCAACTAGCGGGGTCACAGATACGCAGTATTTT.

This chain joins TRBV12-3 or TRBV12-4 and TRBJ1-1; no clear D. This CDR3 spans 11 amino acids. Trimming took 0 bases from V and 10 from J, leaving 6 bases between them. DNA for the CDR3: TGTGCCAGCAGTTTAGCCCCGGGAGCTTTCTTT. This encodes CASSLAPGAFF.

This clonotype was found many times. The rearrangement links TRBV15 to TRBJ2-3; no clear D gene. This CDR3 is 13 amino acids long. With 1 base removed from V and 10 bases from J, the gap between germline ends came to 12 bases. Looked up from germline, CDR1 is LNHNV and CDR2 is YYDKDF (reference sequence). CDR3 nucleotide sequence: TGTGCCACCAGCAGAGTCGGCCTGGGTGCGCAGTATTTT. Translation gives CATSRVGLGAQYF.

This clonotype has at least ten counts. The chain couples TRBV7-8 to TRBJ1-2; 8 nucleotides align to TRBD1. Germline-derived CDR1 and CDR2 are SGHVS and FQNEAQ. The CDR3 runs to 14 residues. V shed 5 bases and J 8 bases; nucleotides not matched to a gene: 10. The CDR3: CASSSLDRAGGYTF. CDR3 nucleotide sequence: TGTGCCAGCAGCAGTTTGGACAGGGCAGGCGGCTACACCTTC.

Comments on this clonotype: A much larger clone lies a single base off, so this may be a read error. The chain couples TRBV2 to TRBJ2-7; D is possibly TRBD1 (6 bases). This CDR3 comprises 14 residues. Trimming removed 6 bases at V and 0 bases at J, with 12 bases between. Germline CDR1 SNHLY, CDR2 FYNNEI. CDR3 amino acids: CASRCDRYSYEQYF. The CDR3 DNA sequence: TGTGCCAGCAGGTGTGACAGGTACTCCTACGAGCAGTACTTC.

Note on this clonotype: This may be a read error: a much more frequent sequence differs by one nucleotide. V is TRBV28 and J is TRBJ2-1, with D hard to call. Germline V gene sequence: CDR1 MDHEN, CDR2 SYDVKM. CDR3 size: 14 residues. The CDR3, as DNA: TGTGCCAGCAGTTTAACGACTCCAAACAATGAGCACTTCTTC. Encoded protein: CASSLTTPNNEHFF.

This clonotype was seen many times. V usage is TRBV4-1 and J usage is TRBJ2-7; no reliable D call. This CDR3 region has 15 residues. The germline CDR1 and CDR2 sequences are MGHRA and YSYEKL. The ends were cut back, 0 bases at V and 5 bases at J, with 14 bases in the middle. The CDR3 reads CASSQEGVWAHEQYF. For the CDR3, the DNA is TGCGCCAGCAGCCAAGAGGGCGTGTGGGCCCACGAGCAGTACTTC.

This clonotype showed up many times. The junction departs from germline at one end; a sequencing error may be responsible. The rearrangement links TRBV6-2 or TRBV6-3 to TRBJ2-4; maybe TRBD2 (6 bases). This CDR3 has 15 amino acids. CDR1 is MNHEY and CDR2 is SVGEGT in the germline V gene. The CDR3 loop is CASTEPGLGSVALKF. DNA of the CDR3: TGTGCCAGCACCGAGCCGGGACTTGGGTCTGTTGCGTTAAAATTC.

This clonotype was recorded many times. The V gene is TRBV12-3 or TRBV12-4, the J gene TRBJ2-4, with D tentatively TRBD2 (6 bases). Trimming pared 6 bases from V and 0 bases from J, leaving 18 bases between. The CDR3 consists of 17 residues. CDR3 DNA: TGTGCCAGCAGCACACTAGCTACACTAATAGCCAAAAACATTCAGTACTTC. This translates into CASSTLATLIAKNIQYF.

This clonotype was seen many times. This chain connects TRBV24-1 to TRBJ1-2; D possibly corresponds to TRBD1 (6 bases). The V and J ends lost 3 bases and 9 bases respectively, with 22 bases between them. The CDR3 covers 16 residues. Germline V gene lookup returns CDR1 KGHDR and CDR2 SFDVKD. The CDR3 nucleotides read TGTGCCACCAGTGATACGCCGGGACAAGGGATATGGAGCTACACCTTC. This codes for CATSDTPGQGIWSYTF.

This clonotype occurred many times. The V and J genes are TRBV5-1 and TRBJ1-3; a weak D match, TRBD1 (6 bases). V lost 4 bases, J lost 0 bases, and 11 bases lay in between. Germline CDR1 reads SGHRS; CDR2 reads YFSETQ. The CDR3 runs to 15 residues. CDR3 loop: CASSEGTSSGNTIYF. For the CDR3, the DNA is TGCGCCAGCAGCGAGGGGACAAGCTCTGGAAACACCATATATTTT. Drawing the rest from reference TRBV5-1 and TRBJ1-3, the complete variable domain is KAGVTQTPRYLIKTRGQQVTLSCSPISGHRSVSWYQQTPGQGLQFLFEYFSETQRNKGNFPGRFSGRQFSNSRSEMNVSTLELGDSALYLCASSEGTSSGNTIYFGEGSWLTVV.

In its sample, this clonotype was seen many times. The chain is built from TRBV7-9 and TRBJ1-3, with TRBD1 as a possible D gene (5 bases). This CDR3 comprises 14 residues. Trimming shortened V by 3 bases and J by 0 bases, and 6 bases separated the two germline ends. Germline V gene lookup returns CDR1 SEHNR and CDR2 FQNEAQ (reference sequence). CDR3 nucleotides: TGTGCCAGCAGCTTGGACAACTCTGGAAACACCATATATTTT. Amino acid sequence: CASSLDNSGNTIYF.

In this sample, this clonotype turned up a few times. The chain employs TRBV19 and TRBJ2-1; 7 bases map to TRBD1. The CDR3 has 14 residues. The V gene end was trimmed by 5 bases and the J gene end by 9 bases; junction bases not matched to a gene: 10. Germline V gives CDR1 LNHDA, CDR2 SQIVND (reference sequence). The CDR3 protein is CASSETGLMSEQFF. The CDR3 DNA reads TGTGCCAGTAGTGAGACAGGGCTGATGAGTGAGCAGTTCTTC.

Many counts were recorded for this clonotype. Here the CDR3 DNA reads TGTGCCAGCAGCCGGGACGGAGAAAACATTCAGTACTTC. Translating gives CASSRDGENIQYF. The chain has TRBV6-2 or TRBV6-3 and TRBJ2-4, with D possibly being TRBD1 or TRBD2 (5 bases each). The CDR3 covers 13 residues. The germline gives CDR1 MNHEY, CDR2 SVGEGT. Trimming stripped 6 bases from V and 5 bases from J, with 11 bases between.

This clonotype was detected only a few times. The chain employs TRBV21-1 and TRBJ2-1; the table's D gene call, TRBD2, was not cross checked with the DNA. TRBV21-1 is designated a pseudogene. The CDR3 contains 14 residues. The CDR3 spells CASSKAGRAHEQFF. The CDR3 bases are TGTGCCAGCAGCAAAGCGGGCAGGGCCCATGAGCAGTTCTTC.

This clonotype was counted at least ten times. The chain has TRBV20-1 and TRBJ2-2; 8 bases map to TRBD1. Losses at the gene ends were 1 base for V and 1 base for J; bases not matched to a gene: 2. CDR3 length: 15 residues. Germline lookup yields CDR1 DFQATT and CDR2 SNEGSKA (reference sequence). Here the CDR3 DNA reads TGCAGTGCTAGAGGGACAGGGAAGAACACCGGGGAGCTGTTTTTT. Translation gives CSARGTGKNTGELFF.

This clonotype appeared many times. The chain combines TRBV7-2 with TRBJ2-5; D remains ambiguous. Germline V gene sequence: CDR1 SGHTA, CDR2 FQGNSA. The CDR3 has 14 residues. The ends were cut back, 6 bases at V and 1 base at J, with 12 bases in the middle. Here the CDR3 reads CASRSPRLQETQYF. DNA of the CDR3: TGTGCCAGCAGGAGCCCCCGCCTCCAAGAGACCCAGTACTTC.

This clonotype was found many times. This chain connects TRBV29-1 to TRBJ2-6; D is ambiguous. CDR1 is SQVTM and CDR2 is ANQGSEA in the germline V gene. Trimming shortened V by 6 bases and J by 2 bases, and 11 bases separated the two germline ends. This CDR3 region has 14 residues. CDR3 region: CSVDEPAGANVLTF. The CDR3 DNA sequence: TGCAGCGTGGATGAACCCGCTGGGGCCAACGTCCTGACTTTC.

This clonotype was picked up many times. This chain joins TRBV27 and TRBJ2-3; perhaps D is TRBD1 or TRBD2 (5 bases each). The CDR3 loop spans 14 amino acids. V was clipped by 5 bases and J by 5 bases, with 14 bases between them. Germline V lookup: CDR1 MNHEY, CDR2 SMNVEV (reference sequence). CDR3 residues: CASSGGAGRDTQYF. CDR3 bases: TGTGCCAGCAGTGGAGGTGCAGGGAGAGATACGCAGTATTTT.

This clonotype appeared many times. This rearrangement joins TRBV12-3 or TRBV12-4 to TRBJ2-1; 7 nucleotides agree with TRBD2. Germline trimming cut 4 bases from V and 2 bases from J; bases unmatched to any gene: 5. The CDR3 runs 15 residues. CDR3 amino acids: CASSSASGAYNEQFF. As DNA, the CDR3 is TGTGCCAGCAGTTCGGCTAGCGGAGCCTACAATGAGCAGTTCTTC.

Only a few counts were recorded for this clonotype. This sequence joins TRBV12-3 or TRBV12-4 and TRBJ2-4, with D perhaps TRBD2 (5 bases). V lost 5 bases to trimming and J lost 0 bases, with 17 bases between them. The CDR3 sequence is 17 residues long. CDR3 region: CASSTKERLLAKNIQYF. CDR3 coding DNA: TGTGCCAGCAGTACGAAAGAGCGGCTCTTAGCCAAAAACATTCAGTACTTC.

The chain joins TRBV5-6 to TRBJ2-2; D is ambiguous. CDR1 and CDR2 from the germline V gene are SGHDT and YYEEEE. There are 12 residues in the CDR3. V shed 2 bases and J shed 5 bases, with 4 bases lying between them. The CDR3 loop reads CASSFTTGELFF. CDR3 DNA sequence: TGTGCCAGCAGCTTCACAACCGGGGAGCTGTTTTTT.

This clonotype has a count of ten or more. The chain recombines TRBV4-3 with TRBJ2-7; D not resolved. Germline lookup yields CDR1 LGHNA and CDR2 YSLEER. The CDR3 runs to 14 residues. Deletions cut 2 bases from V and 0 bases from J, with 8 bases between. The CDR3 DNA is TGCGCCAGCAGCCAATACCGTAGCTCCTACGAGCAGTACTTC. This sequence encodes CASSQYRSSYEQYF.

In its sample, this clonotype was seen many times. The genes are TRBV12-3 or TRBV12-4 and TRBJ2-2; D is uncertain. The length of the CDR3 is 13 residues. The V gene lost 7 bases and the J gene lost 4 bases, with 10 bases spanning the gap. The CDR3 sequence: CASILAVTGELFF. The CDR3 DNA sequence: TGTGCCAGCATCCTGGCAGTCACCGGGGAGCTGTTTTTT.

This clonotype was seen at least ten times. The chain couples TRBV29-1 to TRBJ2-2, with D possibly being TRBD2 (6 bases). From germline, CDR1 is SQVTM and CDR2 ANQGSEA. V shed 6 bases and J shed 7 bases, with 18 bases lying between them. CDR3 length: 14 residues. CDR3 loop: CSVALGGGIGELFF. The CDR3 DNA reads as TGCAGCGTCGCCTTGGGAGGAGGGATCGGGGAGCTGTTTTTT.

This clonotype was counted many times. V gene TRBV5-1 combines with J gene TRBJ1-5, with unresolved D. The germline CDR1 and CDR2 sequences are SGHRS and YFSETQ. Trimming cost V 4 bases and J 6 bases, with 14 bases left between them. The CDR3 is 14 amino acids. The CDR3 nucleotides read TGCGCCAGCAGCCCCGGGGAAGGTGGTCAGCCCCAGCATTTT. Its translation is CASSPGEGGQPQHF.